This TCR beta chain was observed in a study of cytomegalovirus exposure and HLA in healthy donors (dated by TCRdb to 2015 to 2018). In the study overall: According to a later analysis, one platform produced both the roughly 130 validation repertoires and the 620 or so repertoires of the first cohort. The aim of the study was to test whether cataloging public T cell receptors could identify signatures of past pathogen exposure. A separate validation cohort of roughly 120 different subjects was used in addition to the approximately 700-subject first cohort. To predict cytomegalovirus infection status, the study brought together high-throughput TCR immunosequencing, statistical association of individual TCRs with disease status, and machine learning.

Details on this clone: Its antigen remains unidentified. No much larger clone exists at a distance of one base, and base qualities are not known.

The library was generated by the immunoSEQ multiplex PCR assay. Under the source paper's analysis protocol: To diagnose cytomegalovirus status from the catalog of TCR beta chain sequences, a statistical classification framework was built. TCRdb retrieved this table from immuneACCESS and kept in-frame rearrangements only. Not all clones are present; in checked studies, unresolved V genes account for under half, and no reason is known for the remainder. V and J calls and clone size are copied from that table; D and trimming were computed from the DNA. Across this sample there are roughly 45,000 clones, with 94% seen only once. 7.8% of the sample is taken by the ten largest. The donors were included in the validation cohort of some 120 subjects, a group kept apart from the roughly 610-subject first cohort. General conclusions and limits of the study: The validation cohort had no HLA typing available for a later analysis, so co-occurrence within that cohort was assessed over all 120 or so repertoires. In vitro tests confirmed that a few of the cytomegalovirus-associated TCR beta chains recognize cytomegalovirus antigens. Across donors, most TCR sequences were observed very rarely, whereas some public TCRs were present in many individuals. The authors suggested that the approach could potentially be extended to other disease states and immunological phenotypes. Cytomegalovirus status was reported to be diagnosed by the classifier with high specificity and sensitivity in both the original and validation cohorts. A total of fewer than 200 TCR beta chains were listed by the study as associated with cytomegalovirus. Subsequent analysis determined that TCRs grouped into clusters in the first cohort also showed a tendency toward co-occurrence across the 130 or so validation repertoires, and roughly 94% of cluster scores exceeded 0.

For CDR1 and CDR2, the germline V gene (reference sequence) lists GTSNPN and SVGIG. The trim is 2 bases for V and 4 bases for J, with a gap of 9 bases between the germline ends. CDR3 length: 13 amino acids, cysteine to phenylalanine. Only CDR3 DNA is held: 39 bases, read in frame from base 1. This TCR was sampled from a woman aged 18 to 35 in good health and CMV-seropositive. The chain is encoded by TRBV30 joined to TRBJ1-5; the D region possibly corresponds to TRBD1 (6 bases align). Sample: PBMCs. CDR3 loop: CAWSTGMNQPQHF. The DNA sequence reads TGTGCCTGGAGTACAGGGATGAATCAGCCCCAGCATTTT.